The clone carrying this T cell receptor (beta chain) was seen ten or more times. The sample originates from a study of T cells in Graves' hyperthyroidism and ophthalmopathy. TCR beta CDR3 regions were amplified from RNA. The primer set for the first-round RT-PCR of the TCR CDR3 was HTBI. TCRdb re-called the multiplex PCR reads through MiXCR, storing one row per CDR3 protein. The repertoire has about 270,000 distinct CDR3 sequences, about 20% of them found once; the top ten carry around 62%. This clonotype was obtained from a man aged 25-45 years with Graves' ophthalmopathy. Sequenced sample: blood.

This CDR3 is CAWSPTGARAFF. DNA for the CDR3: TGTGCCTGGAGTCCGACAGGGGCACGAGCTTTCTTT. J is TRBJ1-1 and V is TRBV30; 8 bases fit TRBD1. V was pared by 2 bases and J by 10 bases, with 6 bases of the junction left unmatched. Per germline, CDR1 GTSNPN and CDR2 SVGIG (reference sequence). CDR3 size: 12 residues.